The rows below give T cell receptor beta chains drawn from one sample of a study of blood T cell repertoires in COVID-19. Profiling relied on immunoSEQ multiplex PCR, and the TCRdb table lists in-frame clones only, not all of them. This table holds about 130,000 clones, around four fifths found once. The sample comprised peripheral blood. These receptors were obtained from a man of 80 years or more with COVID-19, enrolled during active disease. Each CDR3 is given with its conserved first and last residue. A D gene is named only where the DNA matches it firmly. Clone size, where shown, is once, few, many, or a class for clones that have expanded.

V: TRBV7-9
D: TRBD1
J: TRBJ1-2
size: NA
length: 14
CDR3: CASRKQGADYGYTF
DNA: TGTGCCAGCAGAAAACAGGGGGCGGACTATGGCTACACCTTC

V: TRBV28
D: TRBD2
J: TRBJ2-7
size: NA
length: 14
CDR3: CASSLAWGGIEQYF
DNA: TGTGCCAGCAGTTTAGCCTGGGGGGGGATTGAGCAGTACTTC

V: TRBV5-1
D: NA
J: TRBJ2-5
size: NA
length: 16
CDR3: CASSLSAGGNTETQYF
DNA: TGCGCCAGCAGCTTGTCTGCAGGGGGGAACACAGAGACCCAGTACTTC

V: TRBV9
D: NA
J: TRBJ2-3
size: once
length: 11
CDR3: CASSRADTQYF
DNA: TGTGCCAGCAGCCGAGCGGATACGCAGTATTTT

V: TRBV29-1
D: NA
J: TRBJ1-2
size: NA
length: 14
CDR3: CSVGGVGSGDGYTF
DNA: TGCAGCGTTGGGGGAGTCGGGAGCGGGGATGGCTACACCTTC

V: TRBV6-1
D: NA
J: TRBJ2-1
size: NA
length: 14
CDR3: CASSEPGSRNEQFF
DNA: TGTGCCAGCAGTGAACCCGGGAGTCGGAATGAGCAGTTCTTC

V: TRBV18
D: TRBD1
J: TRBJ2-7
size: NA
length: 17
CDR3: CASSSYKGQGLTYEQYF
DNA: TGTGCCAGCTCATCATACAAAGGACAGGGGCTAACCTACGAGCAGTACTTC

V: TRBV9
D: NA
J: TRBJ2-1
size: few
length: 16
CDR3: CASSVDGRGDGGEQFF
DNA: TGTGCCAGCAGCGTAGATGGGCGGGGTGATGGAGGTGAGCAGTTCTTC

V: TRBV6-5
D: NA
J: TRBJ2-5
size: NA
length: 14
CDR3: CASSYSLAQETQYF
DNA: TGTGCCAGCAGTTACTCACTAGCCCAAGAGACCCAGTACTTC

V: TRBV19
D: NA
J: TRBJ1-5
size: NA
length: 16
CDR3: CASSRRDYRGNQPQHF
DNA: TGTGCCAGTAGTCGCCGAGACTACAGAGGCAATCAGCCCCAGCATTTT

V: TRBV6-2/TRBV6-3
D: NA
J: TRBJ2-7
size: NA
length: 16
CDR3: CASSYPFAGSYSEQYF
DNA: TGTGCCAGCAGTTACCCTTTTGCAGGATCGTATTCCGAGCAGTACTTC

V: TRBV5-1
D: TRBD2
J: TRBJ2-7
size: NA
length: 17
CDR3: CASSLRGASGIYHEQYF
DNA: TGCGCCAGCAGCTTAAGGGGGGCTAGCGGGATATACCACGAGCAGTACTTC

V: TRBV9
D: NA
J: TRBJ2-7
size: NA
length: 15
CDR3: CASSSGGTVLDEQYF
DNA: TGTGCCAGCAGCTCAGGCGGGACAGTCCTGGACGAGCAGTACTTC

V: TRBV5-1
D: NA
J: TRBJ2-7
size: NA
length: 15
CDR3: CASSLEIAASYEQYF
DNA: TGCGCCAGCAGCTTGGAAATAGCGGCTTCCTACGAGCAGTACTTC

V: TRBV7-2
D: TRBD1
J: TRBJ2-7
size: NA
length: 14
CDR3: CASSLGTGEREQYF
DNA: TGTGCCAGCAGCTTAGGGACAGGGGAAAGAGAGCAGTACTTC

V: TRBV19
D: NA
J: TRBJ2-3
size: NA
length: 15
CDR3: CASSIQGVSTDTQYF
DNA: TGTGCCAGTAGTATCCAAGGGGTCTCGACAGATACGCAGTATTTT

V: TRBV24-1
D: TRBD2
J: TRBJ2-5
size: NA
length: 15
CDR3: CATTASGSLGETQYF
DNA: TGTGCCACCACCGCTAGCGGGAGCCTGGGAGAGACCCAGTACTTC

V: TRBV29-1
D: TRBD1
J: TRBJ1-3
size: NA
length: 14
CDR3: CSVMDRGPGNTIYF
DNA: TGCAGCGTTATGGACAGGGGGCCTGGAAACACCATATATTTT

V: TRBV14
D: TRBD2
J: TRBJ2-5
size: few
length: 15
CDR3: CASSHGTSGRETQYF
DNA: TGTGCCAGCAGCCACGGGACTAGCGGGAGGGAGACCCAGTACTTC